The rows below give T cell receptor beta chains drawn from one sample of a study of blood T cell repertoires in COVID-19. TCRdb's table, derived via immunoSEQ multiplex PCR, lists solely in-frame clones and lacks some. The sample has about 330,000 clones; 80% to 90% are singletons. The source material was peripheral blood. Receptors were obtained from a man aged 25 to 40 with COVID-19, enrolled during active disease. Both conserved end residues are part of each CDR3. A D gene is named only where the DNA matches it firmly. Where a row states a size, it is once, few, many or the class of an expanded clone; other rows omit it.

V	D	size	J	CDR3	DNA
TRBV12-5	TRBD1	once	TRBJ1-5	CASGPLDRVQPQHF	TGTGCTAGTGGTCCCCTCGACAGGGTTCAGCCCCAGCATTTT
TRBV24-1	TRBD1	NA	TRBJ2-3	CATSAADRGYTDTQYF	TGTGCCACCAGTGCTGCGGACAGGGGGTATACAGATACGCAGTATTTT
TRBV7-2	TRBD2	NA	TRBJ2-4	CASSPVPGLAGGPRDIQYF	TGTGCCAGCAGCCCAGTCCCGGGACTAGCGGGAGGGCCTCGAGACATTCAGTACTTC
TRBV29-1	NA	NA	TRBJ2-7	CSVSTRGGFEQYF	TGCAGCGTTAGCACTAGGGGGGGCTTCGAGCAGTACTTC
TRBV4-3	NA	NA	TRBJ1-1	CASSQDYRFDTEAFF	TGCGCCAGCAGCCAAGATTACAGGTTCGACACTGAAGCTTTCTTT
TRBV27	NA	once	TRBJ2-3	CASSYSGTQDTQYF	TGTGCCAGCAGTTATTCCGGGACACAAGATACGCAGTATTTT
TRBV18	NA	NA	TRBJ2-5	CASSPLSGVETQYF	TGTGCCAGCTCACCACTATCGGGGGTAGAGACCCAGTACTTC
TRBV19	NA	NA	TRBJ2-3	CASKRRDPTDTQYF	TGTGCCAGTAAGAGGAGGGACCCCACAGATACGCAGTATTTT
TRBV27	NA	NA	TRBJ1-1	CASSWGVNTEAFF	TGTGCCAGCAGTTGGGGGGTGAACACTGAAGCTTTCTTT
TRBV5-4	NA	NA	TRBJ2-4	CASSSGFGKNIQYF	TGTGCCAGCAGCAGTGGCTTTGGCAAAAACATTCAGTACTTC
TRBV27	TRBD1	NA	TRBJ2-1	CASSNIDRGTRNEQFF	TGTGCCAGCAGCAACATTGACAGGGGGACGAGGAATGAGCAGTTCTTC
TRBV7-9	NA	NA	TRBJ1-1	CASSPRQIMNTEAFF	TGTGCCAGCAGCCCTCGACAGATCATGAACACTGAAGCTTTCTTT
TRBV7-3	TRBD2	NA	TRBJ2-1	CASSSGTSGRAKLNEQFF	TGTGCCAGCAGCTCGGGGACTAGCGGGAGGGCCAAATTAAATGAGCAGTTCTTC
TRBV6-5	NA	NA	TRBJ1-4	CASSPYRVSNEKLFF	TGTGCCAGCAGTCCCTACAGGGTGTCTAATGAAAAACTGTTTTTT
TRBV30	TRBD1	NA	TRBJ2-7	CAWMGAGGGQYF	TGTGCCTGGATGGGGGCAGGGGGCGGGCAGTACTTC
TRBV27	NA	NA	TRBJ1-5	CASSLSGYFYSNQPQHF	TGTGCCAGCAGTTTAAGCGGATACTTCTATAGCAATCAGCCCCAGCATTTT
TRBV21-1	NA	NA	TRBJ1-2	CASSKTGNHGYTF	TGTGCCAGCAGCAAAACAGGGAACCATGGCTACACCTTC
TRBV6-5	TRBD1	few	TRBJ2-1	CASRGQGAENEQFF	TGTGCCAGCAGGGGACAGGGGGCGGAAAATGAGCAGTTCTTC
TRBV6-2/TRBV6-3	NA	NA	TRBJ1-6	CASSYGGQTSSSYNSPLHF	TGTGCCAGCAGTTACGGGGGACAAACTTCAAGCTCCTATAATTCACCCCTCCACTTT
TRBV7-8	NA	NA	TRBJ2-7	CASSLTTAYEQYF	TGTGCCAGCAGCTTAACGACAGCCTACGAGCAGTACTTC
TRBV5-6	NA	once	TRBJ1-3	CASSLLQGVGNTIYF	TGTGCCAGCAGCTTGTTACAGGGAGTTGGAAACACCATATATTTT
TRBV7-3	NA	NA	TRBJ2-6	CASSFPGVGANVLTF	TGTGCCAGCAGCTTTCCAGGGGTTGGGGCCAACGTCCTGACTTTC
TRBV7-9	TRBD1	NA	TRBJ2-5	CASSTTRTGVETQYF	TGTGCCAGCAGCACCACTCGGACAGGGGTGGAGACCCAGTACTTC
TRBV5-1	NA	once	TRBJ2-2	CASSLARTEVGKNTGELFF	TGCGCCAGCAGCTTGGCCAGGACAGAGGTGGGGAAGAACACCGGGGAGCTGTTTTTT
TRBV18	TRBD1	NA	TRBJ1-5	CASSPDRGNQPQHF	TGTGCCAGCTCACCCGACAGGGGGAATCAGCCCCAGCATTTT
TRBV19	TRBD1	NA	TRBJ1-3	CASSMLRTGGTGNTIYF	TGTGCCAGTAGTATGCTACGGACAGGGGGAACTGGAAACACCATATATTTT
TRBV5-8	TRBD1	NA	TRBJ1-2	CASSLFLGTGGMQNYGYTF	TGTGCCAGCAGCTTGTTTCTGGGGACAGGGGGCATGCAGAACTATGGCTACACCTTC
TRBV28	TRBD1	NA	TRBJ1-5	CASNPTGAIIVGQPQHF	TGTGCCAGCAATCCGACAGGGGCGATAATAGTAGGTCAGCCCCAGCATTTT
TRBV7-2	NA	once	TRBJ1-2	CASSFGGREANYGYTF	TGTGCCAGCAGCTTCGGGGGTCGGGAGGCTAACTATGGCTACACCTTC
TRBV30	NA	NA	TRBJ1-6	CAWRTSGRGFYSPLHF	TGTGCCTGGAGAACCTCCGGGAGGGGGTTTTACTCACCCCTCCACTTT
TRBV4-1	TRBD1	NA	TRBJ1-6	CASSQTGDSYNSPLHF	TGCGCCAGCAGCCAGACAGGGGACTCCTATAATTCACCCCTCCACTTT
TRBV5-4	TRBD2	NA	TRBJ2-3	CASRLKWSGGPSTDTQYF	TGTGCCAGCAGACTCAAATGGTCGGGGGGACCTAGCACAGATACGCAGTATTTT
TRBV4-2	TRBD2	NA	TRBJ2-3	CASSQDFLPGTSGRGDTQYF	TGTGCCAGCAGCCAAGATTTCCTCCCCGGGACTAGCGGGAGAGGAGATACGCAGTATTTT
TRBV2	NA	NA	TRBJ2-3	CASSELASNTDTQYF	TGTGCCAGCAGTGAACTAGCCTCAAACACAGATACGCAGTATTTT
TRBV6-5	TRBD1	NA	TRBJ1-3	CASRQGVSGNTIYF	TGTGCCAGCAGACAGGGGGTCTCTGGAAACACCATATATTTT
TRBV7-9	NA	few	TRBJ1-2	CASSLAGQSYGYTF	TGTGCCAGCAGCTTAGCAGGACAGTCCTATGGCTACACCTTC
TRBV29-1	NA	NA	TRBJ1-1	CSVLEQENTEAFF	TGCAGCGTCTTAGAGCAGGAGAACACTGAAGCTTTCTTT
TRBV7-2	NA	NA	TRBJ1-1	CASSLDFNTEAFF	TGTGCCAGCAGCTTAGACTTTAACACTGAAGCTTTCTTT
TRBV19	NA	NA	TRBJ2-1	CASSLSGREDEQFF	TGTGCCAGTAGCCTCTCGGGCAGGGAAGATGAGCAGTTCTTC
TRBV14	NA	NA	TRBJ1-2	CASSHHPGLALNYGYTF	TGTGCCAGCAGCCATCACCCGGGACTTGCCCTTAACTATGGCTACACCTTC
TRBV28	TRBD1	NA	TRBJ2-7	CASHIPGQPSYEQYF	TGTGCCAGTCATATCCCGGGACAGCCCTCCTACGAGCAGTACTTC
TRBV4-1	NA	NA	TRBJ1-3	CASSQGPASGNTIYF	TGCGCCAGCAGCCAAGGGCCGGCTAGTGGAAACACCATATATTTT
TRBV11-2	NA	NA	TRBJ2-4	CASSLDSKNIQYF	TGTGCCAGCAGCTTAGACAGCAAAAACATTCAGTACTTC
TRBV25-1	TRBD1	NA	TRBJ2-7	CASSYFLGQGYEQYF	TGTGCCAGCAGTTACTTTCTCGGACAGGGCTACGAGCAGTACTTC
TRBV15	TRBD2	once	TRBJ2-7	CATSRREGLHSYEQYF	TGTGCCACCAGCAGGAGGGAGGGCTTACACTCCTACGAGCAGTACTTC
TRBV12-3/TRBV12-4	NA	NA	TRBJ1-2	CASRYQLNYGYTF	TGTGCCAGCAGATATCAACTTAACTATGGCTACACCTTC
TRBV5-1	TRBD1	NA	TRBJ1-2	CASSLVGQELYGYTF	TGCGCCAGCAGCTTGGTTGGACAGGAGCTCTATGGCTACACCTTC
TRBV5-4	TRBD2	NA	TRBJ2-1	CASSLMVAGDNEQFF	TGTGCCAGCAGCTTGATGGTAGCGGGAGACAATGAGCAGTTCTTC
TRBV5-1	TRBD2	once	TRBJ2-1	CASSLIGLVFNEQFF	TGCGCCAGCAGCTTGATAGGACTAGTGTTCAATGAGCAGTTCTTC
TRBV5-5	TRBD1	few	TRBJ1-2	CASSGGTGVGYTF	TGTGCCAGCAGCGGCGGGACAGGGGTTGGCTACACCTTC
TRBV5-4	TRBD1	NA	TRBJ1-6	CASSSDRSGNSPLHF	TGTGCCAGCAGCTCGGACAGGTCGGGTAATTCACCCCTCCACTTT
TRBV6-2/TRBV6-3	NA	NA	TRBJ2-1	CASSDQVNEQFF	TGTGCCAGCAGTGACCAGGTCAATGAGCAGTTCTTC
TRBV4-3	NA	NA	TRBJ1-1	CASSQDQEGTEAFF	TGCGCCAGCAGCCAAGATCAGGAGGGGACTGAAGCTTTCTTT
TRBV12-3/TRBV12-4	NA	once	TRBJ2-7	CASSLGRNYEQYF	TGTGCCAGCAGTTTGGGCCGGAATTACGAGCAGTACTTC